The 2 T cell receptor beta chains below were found in one sample sequenced in a study of T-cell memory formation after mild COVID-19. TCRdb recomputed calls from the 5' RACE reads with MiXCR, one row per CDR3 protein. The sample includes around 370,000 distinct CDR3 sequences, roughly 21% seen only once; the top ten take 12%. Specimen: PBMCs or a T cell subset sorted from them (not recorded which). These receptors were obtained from an adult woman who had mild COVID-19 (a few samples of this study predate the infection). Cell type and time point are not known.

The chain couples TRBV6-5 to TRBJ1-6; the D gene is possibly TRBD1 (6 bases). The CDR3 consists of 17 residues. Trimming left V 8 bases short and J 0 bases short, with 17 bases between. CDR1 MNHEY and CDR2 SVGAGI come from the germline V gene. CDR3 sequence (DNA): TGTGCCAGCCGACGGCGGGACAACTTCTCCTATAATTCACCCCTCCACTTT. Translated, it gives CASRRRDNFSYNSPLHF.

This clonotype was observed a few times. The chain couples TRBV12-3 or TRBV12-4 to TRBJ1-4; 7 positions match TRBD1. CDR3 length: 12 residues. Losses at the gene ends were 4 bases for V and 14 bases for J; bases not matched to a gene: 7. CDR3 nucleotide sequence: TGTGCCAGCAGTTCGACTCCACAGGGGCTGTTTTTT. Its protein product is CASSSTPQGLFF.